This T cell receptor beta chain was sequenced in a study of blood T cell repertoires in COVID-19. Across the study: The United States, Italy and Spain provided the acute and convalescent COVID-19 samples.

In the authors' methods: Amplification of reference gene primers provided the estimated nucleated cell counts. TCRdb's table, derived via immunoSEQ multiplex PCR, lists solely in-frame clones and lacks some. V and J calls and clone size are given by that table; D and trimming were obtained from the DNA. The data hold about 300,000 clones, with approximately 86% observed a single time. V was cut by 5 bases and J by 3 bases, with 14 bases left in between. The germline V gene encodes CDR1 SEHNR and CDR2 FQNEAQ (reference sequence). The CDR3 loop spans 14 amino acids. Sequencing was performed on peripheral blood. The J gene is TRBJ2-7, the V gene TRBV7-9; maybe TRBD1 (7 bases). This TCR was recovered from a man between 65 and 79 years old with acute or convalescent COVID-19. The CDR3 is CASSPRDRNYEQYF. CDR3 nucleotide sequence: TGTGCCAGCAGCCCGCGGGACAGAAACTACGAGCAGTACTTC.